These T cell receptor beta chains were read from a single sample in a study of regulatory T cells in long-lasting Graves disease. TCRdb independently ran MiXCR on the multiplex PCR reads; one entry per CDR3 protein. The sample records hundreds of thousands of distinct CDR3 sequences, approximately 16% being singletons. Another study also made use of these data, one on T cells in Graves' hyperthyroidism and ophthalmopathy.

The specimen was peripheral blood mononuclear cells (PBMCs), collected at new diagnosis, from a patient treated with antithyroid drugs. The receptor source for this set is a man aged 40-50 years with Graves disease. Both conserved end residues are part of each CDR3. The D gene is left open where the match is weak. Clone size is not always given. Where it is, it says once, few, many or a class for expanded clones.

CDR3 DNA	CDR3 protein	clone size	J gene	V gene	D gene
TGTGCCAGCAGTTACAGGGGTGGCTGTGGCTACACCTTC	CASSYRGGCGYTF	-	TRBJ1-2	TRBV6-9	-
TGTGCCAGTACCAGGACAGGGGGCTATGAGACCCAGTACTTC	CASTRTGGYETQYF	few	TRBJ2-5	TRBV19	TRBD1
TGTGCCAGCAGCCGGCAGGGGGGCACAGATACGCAGTATTTT	CASSRQGGTDTQYF	many	TRBJ2-3	TRBV7-3	TRBD1
TGTGCCACCAGCACTCGACTAGCGGGGGGGTACAATGAGCAGTTCTTC	CATSTRLAGGYNEQFF	-	TRBJ2-1	TRBV15	TRBD2
TGCGCCAGCAGCCACCCGGGGGCGAGCGGGGGGTCGTACAATGAGCAGTTCTTC	CASSHPGASGGSYNEQFF	few	TRBJ2-1	TRBV4-1	TRBD2
TGTGCCATCAGTGGACAGGGAAATGCCTACGAGCAGTACTTC	CAISGQGNAYEQYF	-	TRBJ2-7	TRBV10-3	TRBD1
TGTGCCAGCAGTCCCAGTTCTGAGCAGTTCTTC	CASSPSSEQFF	many	TRBJ2-1	TRBV12-3/TRBV12-4	-
TGTGCCAGCAGTTCCCGCCGGGGGAAGGAGACCCAGTACTTC	CASSSRRGKETQYF	many	TRBJ2-5	TRBV12-3/TRBV12-4	-
TGCGCCAGCAGAGGGTTCCCTAATGAAAAACTGTTTTTT	CASRGFPNEKLFF	many	TRBJ1-4	TRBV5-1	-
TGTGCCAGCAGCTTTCAAGGGGGAGAGACCCAGTACTTC	CASSFQGGETQYF	-	TRBJ2-5	TRBV7-3	-
TGTGCCAGCAGTCCGCCCCTGGCAGGGGGCGAATCGTCTGGCTACACCTTC	CASSPPLAGGESSGYTF	many	TRBJ1-2	TRBV28	TRBD1
TGTACCAGCTCACCAGAAAGTGGGTCTACGCAGTATTTT	CTSSPESGSTQYF	many	TRBJ2-3	TRBV18	-
TGCGCCAGCAGCACGGATGGACAGGGAGGACTCAATGAGCAGTTCTTC	CASSTDGQGGLNEQFF	few	TRBJ2-1	TRBV5-1	TRBD1
TGTGCCAGCAGGGCTGAAGGTTCACCCCTCCACTTT	CASRAEGSPLHF	-	TRBJ1-6	TRBV2	-
TGCGCCAGCAGCTTGATAGGTGAGCAGTTCTTC	CASSLIGEQFF	few	TRBJ2-1	TRBV5-1	-
TGCAGTGCTAGACAGGGGGCCGAGACCCAGTACTTC	CSARQGAETQYF	many	TRBJ2-5	TRBV20-1	TRBD1
TGTGCCAGCAGTCCCCCGGACAGGGTTGACGAGCAGTACTTC	CASSPPDRVDEQYF	many	TRBJ2-7	TRBV28	TRBD1
TGTGCCAGCAGTGCCCCGGGACAGGGCTCCTACGAGCAGTACTTC	CASSAPGQGSYEQYF	many	TRBJ2-7	TRBV28	TRBD1
TGCGCCAGCAGCTTGCCCGGGGCCGCCGGGGAGCTGTTTTTT	CASSLPGAAGELFF	many	TRBJ2-2	TRBV5-1	-
TGTGCCAGCATGGGGCCTCAGAGGAACCAAGAGACCCAGTACTTC	CASMGPQRNQETQYF	-	TRBJ2-5	TRBV2	-
TGTGCCAGCAGCGACTCCTTAGCGGGGGGGCCAGATACGCAGTATTTT	CASSDSLAGGPDTQYF	many	TRBJ2-3	TRBV9	TRBD2
TGCAGTGCTAGAGCCCTCACGACAGGGAAAAGTTCCGGGGAGCTGTTTTTT	CSARALTTGKSSGELFF	-	TRBJ2-2	TRBV20-1	TRBD1
TGTGCCAGCAGAAGACAGGGGCCATACAATGAGCAGTTCTTC	CASRRQGPYNEQFF	many	TRBJ2-1	TRBV7-2	TRBD1
TGCAGTGCTAGAGTGCTCAGGGGGCGGGGGGATCAGCCCCAGCATTTT	CSARVLRGRGDQPQHF	many	TRBJ1-5	TRBV20-1	TRBD1
TGTGCCAGCAGCGTAGCTGGGGGACAGGGTGGGACTGAAGCTTTCTTT	CASSVAGGQGGTEAFF	-	TRBJ1-1	TRBV9	TRBD1
TGTGCCAGCAGTTACGCAACCCGGGGGGCCGGCCGGCGGCAGTACTTC	CASSYATRGAGRRQYF	-	TRBJ2-7	TRBV2	-
TGTGCCAGTAGTCTCACAAAGAACACTGAAGCTTTCTTT	CASSLTKNTEAFF	-	TRBJ1-1	TRBV19	-
TGTGCCAGCGGGACGTTTGTCAATCAGCCCCAGCATTTT	CASGTFVNQPQHF	few	TRBJ1-5	TRBV7-2	-
TGCAGTGCCCGCAGCATCAGCGGGGTTATTATCGACGAGCAGTACTTC	CSARSISGVIIDEQYF	many	TRBJ2-7	TRBV20-1	TRBD2
TGTGCCAGCAACTCAGAAGGGATGCCCCAGCCCCAGCATTTT	CASNSEGMPQPQHF	few	TRBJ1-5	TRBV7-2	-
TGTGCCAGTTCGGGGATTCGCAATCAGCCCCAGCATTTT	CASSGIRNQPQHF	many	TRBJ1-5	TRBV12-3/TRBV12-4	-
TGCGCCAGCAGCGGGGTTCCCGAGGGTGAAAAACTGTTTTTT	CASSGVPEGEKLFF	many	TRBJ1-4	TRBV5-1	-
TGTGCCAGCAGCTTCCCCGGGACAGGGCCTGAGCAGTTCTTC	CASSFPGTGPEQFF	many	TRBJ2-1	TRBV7-8	TRBD1
TGTGCCAGCCGCCACGGCAGGCAAGAGACCCAGTACTTC	CASRHGRQETQYF	many	TRBJ2-5	TRBV2	-
TGTGCCATCGGTCGGAGGGGGGGAGAGACCCAGTACTTC	CAIGRRGGETQYF	few	TRBJ2-5	TRBV10-3	-
TGTGCCAGCAGCCCGGGGACTAGCGGGGGACTAGCCAAAAACATTCAGTACTTC	CASSPGTSGGLAKNIQYF	-	TRBJ2-4	TRBV11-2	TRBD2
TGTGCCAGCAGCCAAGACCCCCACTACAATGAGCAGTTCTTC	CASSQDPHYNEQFF	-	TRBJ2-1	TRBV3-1	-
TGTGCCAGTAGTATTGGGCTTTCCGGGTACACCGGGGAGCTGTTTTTT	CASSIGLSGYTGELFF	-	TRBJ2-2	TRBV19	-
TGTGCCAGCAGTAAAGCCCCAGGGGGGGGCACAGATGCGCAGTATTTT	CASSKAPGGGTDAQYF	few	TRBJ2-3	TRBV6-1	-
TGTGCCATCGGGCTAACGGACGCCGGGGAGCTGTTTTTT	CAIGLTDAGELFF	many	TRBJ2-2	TRBV28	-
TGTGCCACCAGCAAACCCCCCAGTGACAGGGGGGTTACCGGGGAGCTGTTTTTT	CATSKPPSDRGVTGELFF	-	TRBJ2-2	TRBV15	TRBD1
TGTGCCACCAGCGAAGGACCGGAGCTGTTTTTT	CATSEGPELFF	many	TRBJ2-2	TRBV15	-
TGCGCCAGCAGCCGCCGACCGGGACAGCAGAACACCGGGGAGCTGTTTTTT	CASSRRPGQQNTGELFF	-	TRBJ2-2	TRBV4-1	TRBD1
TGCGCCAGCAGCCAAACCGGGACATCGACCTACGAGCAGTACTTC	CASSQTGTSTYEQYF	few	TRBJ2-7	TRBV4-1	-
TGTGCCAGCAGCGTAGGGGACAGATCTTCCAATGAGCAGTTCTTC	CASSVGDRSSNEQFF	many	TRBJ2-1	TRBV9	TRBD1